This T cell receptor (beta chain) was identified in a study of CXCR3-negative and CXCR3-positive naive CD8 T cells. Overall study context: The dataset comprises roughly 140 million TRB reads in total, with about 1.5 +/- 0.3 million reads per library.

Study-level findings and limits: CXCR3-positive naive cells had TRB CDR3s that were more hydrophobic than CXCR3-negative naive cells had. Comparison of naive CXCR3-negative and CXCR3-positive cells revealed similar TRBV-TRBJ usage, while memory cells differed.

To note about this clonotype: Antigen unknown.

The TRB libraries of cDNA were built by UMI-labeled 5' RACE. TCRdb re-called the 5' RACE reads and gives one entry per CDR3 protein, without DNA. In all, the sample yields around 63,000 distinct CDR3 sequences. The CDR3 totals 12 residues. Germline V gives CDR1 LNHDA, CDR2 SQIVND (reference sequence). Naive CD8+ T lymphocytes were specified as CD45RO-CCR7+CD27+CD95-. The material sequenced was naive CXCR3+ CD8+ T cells from blood. Subset specified: CD45RO-CCR7+CD27+CD95- naive CD8+ T cells expressing CXCR3 (TNR3+). This TCR derives from a human donor in good health. Some clones in this sample may be carry-over from other donors' samples. The chain is built from TRBV19 and TRBJ2-7; with no DNA, the TCRdb D assignment of TRBD1 cannot be verified. The CDR3 protein is CASSPGIYEQYF.